This TCR beta chain was documented in a study of blood T cell repertoires in COVID-19. Study summary: Samples taken during acute and convalescent COVID-19 were collected in the United States, Italy and Spain.

This CDR3 comprises 15 residues. V trimming: 3 bases; J trimming: 2 bases; junction bases outside the gene matches: 4. Germline V gives CDR1 KGHSH, CDR2 LQKENI. Assay: immunoSEQ multiplex PCR; the TCRdb copy retains only in-frame clones and omits some. Here the sample spans more than 300,000 clones, about 90% being singletons. This rearrangement joins TRBV18 to TRBJ2-1; 7 bases align to TRBD1. The sequencing input was PBMCs or T cells enriched from blood (not recorded which). The TCR was taken from a woman aged 25 to 45 who had recovered from COVID-19. CDR3 sequence reads: CASSPTGVAYNEQFF. CDR3 sequence (DNA): TGTGCCAGCTCACCTACAGGGGTGGCCTACAATGAGCAGTTCTTC.